The rows below give T cell receptor beta chains drawn from one sample of a study of T cell changes during pregnancy in multiple sclerosis. The assay was immunoSEQ multiplex PCR, and TCRdb's table has in-frame clones only and misses some. The table lists 70,000 to 100,000 clones, over 85% of them singletons. Sample: peripheral blood, taken in the first trimester of pregnancy. The receptor set was obtained from a female donor with multiple sclerosis, enrolled in a pregnancy study. Both conserved end residues are part of each CDR3. The D gene is left open where the match is weak. Rows may omit the clone size; those that give it use once, few, many or a size class.

d_call j_call clone_size v_call cdr3_aa cdr3_nt
- TRBJ1-1 - TRBV5-1 CASSLGGGFNTEAFF TGCGCCAGCAGCTTGGGTGGAGGTTTTAACACTGAAGCTTTCTTT
- TRBJ1-1 - TRBV30 CAWSPPRGGEAFF TGTGCCTGGAGTCCCCCTAGGGGGGGGGAAGCTTTCTTT
TRBD1 TRBJ1-1 few TRBV6-6 CASRLGQAEAFF TGTGCCAGCAGACTCGGACAGGCCGAAGCTTTCTTT
- TRBJ1-1 - TRBV19 CASSAGLPRNTEAFF TGTGCCAGTAGTGCCGGACTTCCCCGGAACACTGAAGCTTTCTTT
TRBD1 TRBJ2-2 - TRBV23-1 CASLQGTGELFF TGCGCCAGCTTACAGGGGACCGGGGAGCTGTTTTTT
- TRBJ2-1 - TRBV13 CASSPAYNEQFF TGTGCCAGCAGCCCAGCCTACAATGAGCAGTTCTTC
TRBD1 TRBJ1-5 few TRBV27 CASSSGGNQPQHF TGTGCCAGCAGTTCAGGGGGGAATCAGCCCCAGCATTTT
TRBD2 TRBJ2-1 - TRBV7-2 CASSLELAVYNEQFF TGTGCCAGCAGCTTAGAACTAGCGGTTTACAATGAGCAGTTCTTC
TRBD1 TRBJ2-7 - TRBV6-1 CASSEFRTGPYEQYF TGTGCCAGCAGCGAGTTCCGGACAGGGCCCTACGAGCAGTACTTC
- TRBJ2-1 - TRBV2 CASSAIGTAGEQFF TGTGCCAGCAGCGCTATTGGGACAGCGGGTGAGCAGTTCTTC
TRBD1 TRBJ1-5 - TRBV15 CATSRVTGDQPQHF TGTGCCACCAGCAGGGTGACAGGGGATCAGCCCCAGCATTTT
- TRBJ1-4 - TRBV2 CASSVGGNEKLFF TGTGCCAGCAGTGTCGGGGGAAATGAAAAACTGTTTTTT
- TRBJ2-1 - TRBV6-5 CASSYDSVTYNEQFF TGTGCCAGCAGTTACGACAGTGTTACCTACAATGAGCAGTTCTTC
TRBD1 TRBJ1-3 - TRBV6-5 CASSSLTGGLGNTIYF TGTGCCAGCAGTTCCCTGACAGGGGGCCTTGGAAACACCATATATTTT
- TRBJ2-3 - TRBV5-5 CASSLVGGDTQYF TGTGCCAGCAGCTTGGTCGGGGGAGATACGCAGTATTTT
- TRBJ1-1 - TRBV6-5 CASTAGNTEAFF TGTGCCAGCACCGCGGGGAACACTGAAGCTTTCTTT